Listed here are 17 T cell receptor beta chains from one sample, sequenced in a study of CXCR3-negative and CXCR3-positive naive CD8 T cells. Preparation of TRB cDNA libraries relied on 5' RACE carrying UMI labels. From the 5' RACE reads, TCRdb lists one entry per CDR3 protein and no DNA. The listing records about 62,000 distinct CDR3 sequences. Input material: naive CXCR3- CD8+ T cells from blood. Indicated subset: CD45RO-CCR7+CD27+CD95- naive CD8+ T cells lacking CXCR3 (TNR3-). These receptors were collected from a human donor in good health. Some clones in this sample may be carry-over from other donors' samples.

The chain recombines TRBV21-1 with TRBJ2-3. TRBV21-1 is tagged as a pseudogene. The CDR3 totals 18 residues. This chain's CDR3 is CASSKAIAASGVADTQYF.

The chain uses TRBV7-9 and TRBJ2-3; TCRdb's assignment of TRBD2 cannot be checked, as there is no DNA. The length of the CDR3 is 19 residues. From germline, CDR1 is SEHNR and CDR2 FQNEAQ (reference sequence). Here the CDR3 reads CASSLGVAGGYLSPDTQYF. Full variable domain (remainder filled in from reference TRBV7-9 and TRBJ2-3): DTGVSQNPRHKITKRGQNVTFRCDPISEHNRLYWYRQTLGQGPEFLTYFQNEAQLEKSRLLSDRFSAERPKGSFSTLEIQRTEQGDSAMYLCASSLGVAGGYLSPDTQYFGPGTRLTVL.

V and J are TRBV12-3 or TRBV12-4 and TRBJ2-1; TCRdb's D call of TRBD2 is untestable without DNA. The CDR3 contains 11 residues. The CDR3 spells CASSHSGEQFF.

The rearrangement links TRBV28 to TRBJ2-2. Germline CDR1 and CDR2: MDHEN and SYDVKM. The CDR3 covers 11 residues. The CDR3 region is CASSSVGELFF.

The gene calls are TRBV28 and TRBJ2-7; TCRdb's assignment of TRBD1 cannot be checked, as there is no DNA. CDR1 and CDR2 (germline): MDHEN, SYDVKM. The CDR3 extends over 14 amino acids. The CDR3 loop is CASSHYRDSYEQYF.

The chain recombines TRBV3-1 with TRBJ2-1; the D call from TCRdb, TRBD2, cannot be confirmed without DNA. Germline CDR1 and CDR2: LGHDT and YNNKEL (reference sequence). The CDR3 length is 15 residues. CDR3: CASSRGLAGGSEQFF.

This chain connects TRBV28 to TRBJ1-1; TCRdb picks TRBD1, but there is no DNA to check that call. The CDR3 sequence is 16 residues long. Germline V gives CDR1 MDHEN, CDR2 SYDVKM. This chain's CDR3 is CASSLTETTGDTEAFF.

This CDR3 reads CASSKIRTANTEAFF. The J gene is TRBJ1-1, the V gene TRBV21-1; TCRdb's assignment of TRBD1 cannot be checked, as there is no DNA. TRBV21-1 counts as a pseudogene. The CDR3 consists of 15 residues.

V usage is TRBV6-4 and J usage is TRBJ2-1. This CDR3 has 13 residues. CDR1 and CDR2 from the germline V gene are MRHNA and SNTAGT. CDR3: CASSPYQGNEQFF.

This chain connects TRBV28 to TRBJ2-3. The CDR3 is 12 residues long. The germline CDR1 and CDR2 sequences are MDHEN and SYDVKM. The CDR3 is CASSLERDTQYF.

CDR3 sequence reads: CASSALSDTQYF. This chain connects TRBV12-3 or TRBV12-4 to TRBJ2-3. The CDR3 length is 12 residues.

The V call is TRBV10-1, the J call TRBJ2-3; lacking DNA, the TRBD1 call made by TCRdb goes unchecked. This CDR3 has 14 amino acids. Germline V gene sequence: CDR1 WNHNN, CDR2 SYGVQD (reference sequence). CDR3 region: CASSHPGGQDTQYF.

The CDR3 sequence: CASSLLAGGFPDTQYF. The chain recombines TRBV7-2 with TRBJ2-3; the TCRdb D gene call, TRBD2, has no DNA to confirm it. The length of the CDR3 is 16 residues. Looked up from germline, CDR1 is SGHTA and CDR2 is FQGNSA. The full variable domain, in which reference TRBV7-2 and TRBJ2-3 provide the parts outside the CDR3, is GAGVSQSPSNKVTEKGKDVELRCDPISGHTALYWYRQSLGQGLEFLIYFQGNSAPDKSGLPSDRFSAERTGGSVSTLTIQRTQQEDSAVYLCASSLLAGGFPDTQYFGPGTRLTVL.

The V gene is TRBV14, the J gene TRBJ1-6; without DNA, the TCRdb call of TRBD1 cannot be checked. CDR1 and CDR2 from the germline V gene are SGHDN and FVKESK. The CDR3 loop spans 20 amino acids. CDR3 amino acids: CASSQDGADRDWGKDSPLHF. The variable domain in full, completed from reference TRBV14 and TRBJ1-6, reads EAGVTQFPSHSVIEKGQTVTLRCDPISGHDNLYWYRRVMGKEIKFLLHFVKESKQDESGMPNNRFLAERTGGTYSTLKVQPAELEDSGVYFCASSQDGADRDWGKDSPLHFGNGTRLTVT.

J is TRBJ2-7 and V is TRBV12-3 or TRBV12-4; TCRdb proposes TRBD1, but this gene call is untestable without DNA. The CDR3 has 15 residues. This chain's CDR3 is CASSLGATGLSEQYF.

This chain joins TRBV5-6 and TRBJ2-1; TCRdb indicates TRBD1, and absent DNA this call remains unverified. Germline loops: CDR1 SGHDT, CDR2 YYEEEE. The CDR3 extends over 12 amino acids. Here the CDR3 reads CASSLVPDEQFF. Full variable domain (rest looked up from reference TRBV5-6 and TRBJ2-1): DAGVTQSPTHLIKTRGQQVTLRCSPKSGHDTVSWYQQALGQGPQFIFQYYEEEERQRGNFPDRFSGHQFPNYSSELNVNALLLGDSALYLCASSLVPDEQFFGPGTRLTVL.

V is TRBV7-2 and J is TRBJ1-1. Germline V gene data show CDR1 as SGHTA and CDR2 as FQGNSA. The CDR3 consists of 14 residues. The CDR3 loop is CASSLYGLSTEAFF.